This TCR beta chain was sequenced in a study of cytomegalovirus exposure and HLA in healthy donors. V lost 4 bases and J lost 4; bases outside the gene matches: 7. CDR1 is SGDLS and CDR2 is YYNGEE in the germline V gene. CDR3 length equals 15 residues. The study's findings and limits: Several V segments, TRBV6-2 and TRBV6-3 among them, could not be told apart and were dropped. Most TCR beta V segments were productive about 87% or about 30% of the time in an earlier analysis.

13 Jbeta primers and 60 Vbeta primers were used for the PCR. The method was immunoSEQ multiplex PCR; TCRdb's version includes in-frame clones alone and lacks a portion of them. The table records roughly 78,000 clones, around 58% of them present only once. With respect to this clone: Its specificity is unknown.

V usage is TRBV9 and J usage is TRBJ2-2, with TRBD1 matching 7 bases. The clonotype was recovered from a man younger than 40 in good health and CMV-seropositive. Sequencing used PBMCs. The DNA for the CDR3 is TGTGCCAGCAGCATAGCCGGGACAGCCACCGGGGAGCTGTTTTTT. Encoded protein: CASSIAGTATGELFF. The full variable domain, with the rest looked up from reference TRBV9 and TRBJ2-2, is DSGVTQTPKHLITATGQRVTLRCSPRSGDLSVYWYQQSLDQGLQFLIQYYNGEERAKGNILERFSAQQFPDLHSELNLSSLELGDSALYFCASSIAGTATGELFFGEGSRLTVL.